The present T cell receptor (beta chain) was sequenced within a study of blood T cell repertoires in COVID-19. About the study: The study drew acute and convalescent COVID-19 samples from the United States, Italy and Spain. Sources were T cells, B-cell-depleted T cells, or PBMCs; the material itself was cDNA or gDNA.

Clinical history as reported by participants underpinned cohort assignment. In the original processing: Scientists estimated how many nucleated cells there were by amplifying reference gene primers. Sequencing used immunoSEQ multiplex PCR; TCRdb keeps in-frame clones, though not all of them. The V and J calls and clone size come from that table; D and trimming were worked out from the DNA. This sample has fewer than 300,000 clones, with roughly 85% found just once. Sequencing was done on a sample of PBMCs or T cells enriched from blood (not recorded which). The sequence came from a young woman who had recovered from COVID-19.

CDR3 sequence: CATSRAVNTEAFF. The CDR3 coding sequence is TGTGCCACCAGCAGAGCGGTGAACACTGAAGCTTTCTTT. V gene TRBV15 combines with J gene TRBJ1-1; D is unclear. Germline V gene lookup returns CDR1 LNHNV and CDR2 YYDKDF (reference sequence). CDR3 length: 13 amino acids. V was shortened by 1 base and J by 0 bases, with 3 bases between the two germline ends.